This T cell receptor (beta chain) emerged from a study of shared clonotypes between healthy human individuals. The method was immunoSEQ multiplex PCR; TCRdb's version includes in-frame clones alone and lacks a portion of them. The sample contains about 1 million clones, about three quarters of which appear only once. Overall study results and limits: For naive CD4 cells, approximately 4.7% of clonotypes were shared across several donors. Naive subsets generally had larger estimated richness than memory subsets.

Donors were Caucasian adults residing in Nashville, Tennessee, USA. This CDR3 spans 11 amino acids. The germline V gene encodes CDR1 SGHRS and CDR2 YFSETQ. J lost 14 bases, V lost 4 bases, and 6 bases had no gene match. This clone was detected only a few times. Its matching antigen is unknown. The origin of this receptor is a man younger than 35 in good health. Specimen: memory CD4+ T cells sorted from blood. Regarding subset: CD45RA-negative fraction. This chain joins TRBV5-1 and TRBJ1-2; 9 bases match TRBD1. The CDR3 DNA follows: TGCGCCAGCAGCCAGGACAGGGGAGGAACCTTC. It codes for CASSQDRGGTF.